A selection of T cell receptor beta chains follows, all from one sample in a study of T cells after yellow fever vaccination. TCRdb recomputed calls from the 5' RACE reads with MiXCR, one row per CDR3 protein. This sample yields approximately 340,000 distinct CDR3 sequences, of which 8.7% are seen a single time; about 20% belongs to the top ten. Source: PBMCs, taken on the day of the first yellow fever vaccination. The receptors here all came from a man aged 18-30 years who received the YFV17D yellow fever vaccine. Each CDR3 is given with its conserved first and last residue. D genes are given only for firm matches. Not every row has a clone size; where given, it reads once, few, many or a size class.

d_gene: NA
abundance: many
v_gene: TRBV7-9
j_gene: TRBJ1-4
CDR3aa: CASSFGTEKLFF
CDR3nt: TGTGCCAGCAGCTTTGGTACTGAAAAACTGTTTTTT

d_gene: TRBD1
abundance: many
v_gene: TRBV12-3/TRBV12-4
j_gene: TRBJ1-5
CDR3aa: CASSPQGNSNQPQHF
CDR3nt: TGTGCCAGCAGTCCACAGGGGAATAGCAATCAGCCCCAGCATTTT

d_gene: NA
abundance: few
v_gene: TRBV6-2/TRBV6-3
j_gene: TRBJ2-1
CDR3aa: CASRPVGRNNEQFF
CDR3nt: TGTGCCAGCAGACCTGTGGGGCGAAACAATGAGCAGTTCTTC

d_gene: NA
abundance: NA
v_gene: TRBV5-4
j_gene: TRBJ2-1
CDR3aa: CASSLDSVSLHNEQFF
CDR3nt: TGTGCCAGCAGCTTGGACTCCGTTAGCCTACACAATGAGCAGTTCTTC

d_gene: NA
abundance: many
v_gene: TRBV2
j_gene: TRBJ1-4
CDR3aa: CASTLYEKLFF
CDR3nt: TGTGCCAGCACCTTATATGAAAAACTGTTTTTT

d_gene: NA
abundance: NA
v_gene: TRBV7-3
j_gene: TRBJ2-5
CDR3aa: CASSLSSRGETQYF
CDR3nt: TGTGCCAGCAGCTTATCTAGCAGGGGAGAGACCCAGTACTTC

d_gene: NA
abundance: NA
v_gene: TRBV4-1
j_gene: TRBJ2-1
CDR3aa: CASRPWPYNEQFF
CDR3nt: TGCGCCAGCAGACCCTGGCCCTACAATGAGCAGTTCTTC

d_gene: TRBD1
abundance: NA
v_gene: TRBV25-1
j_gene: TRBJ1-2
CDR3aa: CASTDREGGYTF
CDR3nt: TGTGCCAGCACGGACAGGGAGGGTGGCTACACCTTC

d_gene: NA
abundance: few
v_gene: TRBV4-3
j_gene: TRBJ2-3
CDR3aa: CASSQRGYTDTQYF
CDR3nt: TGCGCCAGCAGCCAGCGGGGCTACACAGATACGCAGTATTTT

d_gene: NA
abundance: NA
v_gene: TRBV5-1
j_gene: TRBJ2-7
CDR3aa: CASSLPGGPYEQYF
CDR3nt: TGCGCCAGCAGCTTGCCGGGGGGCCCCTACGAGCAGTACTTC

d_gene: NA
abundance: many
v_gene: TRBV5-5
j_gene: TRBJ2-1
CDR3aa: CASSLGWGRTLYNEQFF
CDR3nt: TGTGCCAGCAGCTTGGGTTGGGGGAGGACCCTCTACAATGAGCAGTTCTTC

d_gene: NA
abundance: few
v_gene: TRBV25-1
j_gene: TRBJ1-1
CDR3aa: CASRVGQINTEAFF
CDR3nt: TGTGCCAGCAGGGTGGGGCAGATCAACACTGAAGCTTTCTTT

d_gene: TRBD1
abundance: NA
v_gene: TRBV5-1
j_gene: TRBJ1-6
CDR3aa: CASSVGQGLNSPLHF
CDR3nt: TGCGCCAGCAGCGTGGGACAGGGTTTGAATTCACCCCTCCACTTT

d_gene: TRBD2
abundance: NA
v_gene: TRBV7-9
j_gene: TRBJ2-3
CDR3aa: CASSLRGTSGDTQYF
CDR3nt: TGTGCCAGCAGCTTAAGGGGGACTAGCGGGGATACGCAGTATTTT

d_gene: NA
abundance: few
v_gene: TRBV14
j_gene: TRBJ2-7
CDR3aa: CASSPGRRTDSYEQYF
CDR3nt: TGTGCCAGCAGCCCGGGTAGGAGGACAGACTCCTACGAGCAGTACTTC

d_gene: TRBD2
abundance: NA
v_gene: TRBV20-1
j_gene: TRBJ2-1
CDR3aa: CSASPTSGGDEQFF
CDR3nt: TGCAGTGCTAGTCCGACTAGCGGGGGGGATGAGCAGTTCTTC

d_gene: NA
abundance: few
v_gene: TRBV18
j_gene: TRBJ2-3
CDR3aa: CASSPAGNTDTQYF
CDR3nt: TGTGCCAGCTCACCAGCGGGGAACACAGATACGCAGTATTTT

d_gene: NA
abundance: few
v_gene: TRBV5-4
j_gene: TRBJ1-2
CDR3aa: CASSPEVGYGYTF
CDR3nt: TGTGCCAGCAGCCCGGAGGTGGGATACGGCTACACCTTC

d_gene: NA
abundance: NA
v_gene: TRBV28
j_gene: TRBJ2-6
CDR3aa: CASTGVGSGANVLTF
CDR3nt: TGTGCCAGCACCGGGGTTGGGTCTGGGGCCAACGTCCTGACTTTC

d_gene: NA
abundance: NA
v_gene: TRBV10-3
j_gene: TRBJ2-2
CDR3aa: CAISGSGDSGELFF
CDR3nt: TGTGCCATCAGTGGATCGGGGGACTCGGGGGAGCTGTTTTTT

d_gene: TRBD2
abundance: NA
v_gene: TRBV6-2/TRBV6-3
j_gene: TRBJ2-1
CDR3aa: CASSYSTSGGYNEQFF
CDR3nt: TGTGCCAGCAGTTACTCAACTAGCGGGGGATACAATGAGCAGTTCTTC

d_gene: NA
abundance: few
v_gene: TRBV10-3
j_gene: TRBJ1-1
CDR3aa: CAISERGGEAFF
CDR3nt: TGTGCCATCAGTGAGCGCGGGGGGGAAGCTTTCTTT

d_gene: TRBD1
abundance: few
v_gene: TRBV12-3/TRBV12-4
j_gene: TRBJ2-7
CDR3aa: CASSLGDRAYEQYF
CDR3nt: TGTGCCAGCAGTTTGGGGGACAGGGCCTACGAGCAGTACTTC

d_gene: NA
abundance: NA
v_gene: TRBV29-1
j_gene: TRBJ2-3
CDR3aa: CSVVATSDTQYF
CDR3nt: TGCAGCGTTGTGGCTACCTCAGATACGCAGTATTTT

d_gene: NA
abundance: few
v_gene: TRBV28
j_gene: TRBJ2-1
CDR3aa: CASSPQGYNEQFF
CDR3nt: TGTGCCAGCAGTCCGCAGGGCTACAATGAGCAGTTCTTC

d_gene: TRBD1
abundance: NA
v_gene: TRBV6-5
j_gene: TRBJ1-2
CDR3aa: CASSYRGQGAYGYTF
CDR3nt: TGTGCCAGCAGTTACCGTGGACAGGGGGCCTATGGCTACACCTTC

d_gene: NA
abundance: NA
v_gene: TRBV27
j_gene: TRBJ1-5
CDR3aa: CASSLLSRDSNQPQHF
CDR3nt: TGTGCCAGCAGCTTACTATCGAGAGATAGCAATCAGCCCCAGCATTTT

d_gene: NA
abundance: many
v_gene: TRBV6-5
j_gene: TRBJ2-4
CDR3aa: CASSYSDSRAHIQYF
CDR3nt: TGTGCCAGCAGTTACTCCGACAGTCGGGCCCACATTCAGTACTTC

d_gene: NA
abundance: few
v_gene: TRBV6-2/TRBV6-3
j_gene: TRBJ2-1
CDR3aa: CASSPSRGGRFF
CDR3nt: TGTGCCAGCAGCCCCAGTAGGGGGGGGCGGTTCTTC

d_gene: NA
abundance: many
v_gene: TRBV12-3/TRBV12-4
j_gene: TRBJ2-2
CDR3aa: CASSLAGVTGELFF
CDR3nt: TGTGCCAGCAGTTTAGCCGGGGTCACCGGGGAGCTGTTTTTT

d_gene: TRBD2
abundance: few
v_gene: TRBV4-1
j_gene: TRBJ2-3
CDR3aa: CASSQILAGGPLSTDTQYF
CDR3nt: TGCGCCAGCAGCCAGATCCTAGCGGGGGGGCCCCTTAGCACAGATACGCAGTATTTT

d_gene: NA
abundance: NA
v_gene: TRBV28
j_gene: TRBJ1-5
CDR3aa: CASNFVPGDQPQHF
CDR3nt: TGTGCCAGCAATTTCGTCCCAGGGGATCAGCCCCAGCATTTT

d_gene: NA
abundance: NA
v_gene: TRBV7-2
j_gene: TRBJ1-5
CDR3aa: CASSRWSGGNQPQHF
CDR3nt: TGTGCCAGCAGTCGATGGTCGGGCGGGAATCAGCCCCAGCATTTT

d_gene: NA
abundance: few
v_gene: TRBV6-5
j_gene: TRBJ1-1
CDR3aa: CASSSNGPNTEAFF
CDR3nt: TGTGCCAGCAGTTCTAACGGTCCGAACACTGAAGCTTTCTTT

d_gene: TRBD1
abundance: few
v_gene: TRBV19
j_gene: TRBJ1-5
CDR3aa: CASSPGTGVGGNQPQHF
CDR3nt: TGTGCCAGTAGTCCCGGGACAGGGGTAGGTGGCAATCAGCCCCAGCATTTT

d_gene: NA
abundance: few
v_gene: TRBV5-4
j_gene: TRBJ1-2
CDR3aa: CASKERNYGYTF
CDR3nt: TGTGCCAGCAAAGAGCGCAACTATGGCTACACCTTC

d_gene: NA
abundance: few
v_gene: TRBV12-3/TRBV12-4
j_gene: TRBJ1-1
CDR3aa: CASTSLPTEAFF
CDR3nt: TGTGCCAGCACCTCCCTACCCACTGAAGCTTTCTTT

d_gene: NA
abundance: NA
v_gene: TRBV9
j_gene: TRBJ2-7
CDR3aa: CASGGSETYEQYF
CDR3nt: TGTGCCAGCGGGGGGTCGGAGACCTACGAGCAGTACTTC

d_gene: NA
abundance: few
v_gene: TRBV2
j_gene: TRBJ1-5
CDR3aa: CASSAKGNQPQHF
CDR3nt: TGTGCCAGCAGTGCCAAGGGCAATCAGCCCCAGCATTTT

d_gene: NA
abundance: few
v_gene: TRBV5-1
j_gene: TRBJ1-2
CDR3aa: CASSLVMGASTDYGYTF
CDR3nt: TGCGCCAGCAGCTTGGTCATGGGAGCCTCCACAGACTATGGCTACACCTTC

d_gene: TRBD1
abundance: NA
v_gene: TRBV5-4
j_gene: TRBJ2-1
CDR3aa: CASSRDRGLFF
CDR3nt: TGTGCCAGCAGCCGGGACAGAGGCCTGTTCTTC